Here is one T cell receptor beta chain with its context. This clonotype was seen only a few times. The antigen it binds to is not known. Per-base qualities were not stored, and no clone one base away is much larger. Systemically healthy Caucasian individuals from Russia, some 38 in total and aged about 6 to 100 years, were included as donors. Around 10 milliliters of peripheral blood were collected from each donor into EDTA-treated Vacutainer tubes. Ficoll-Paque density-gradient centrifugation was used to isolate PBMCs, with at least 7 million per sample. Trizol reagent was used to extract total RNA from the PBMCs, yielding at least 5.5 micrograms per sample. Naive CD45RAhigh/CD27high T cell percentages were measured by flow cytometry on a PBMC aliquot from every donor. The CDR3 spans 15 residues, from the cysteine through the phenylalanine. Of all the DNA, just the CDR3 is kept, 45 bases in frame from base 1. CDR1 and CDR2 are read off the germline V gene (reference sequence) as MNHEY and SMNVEV. V lost 5 bases and J lost 2 bases, and the count of bases not matched to a germline gene is 6.

Libraries came from 5' RACE. The sequencing machine was an Illumina HiSeq 2500. A second about 7 to 12 cycle PCR used a sample-barcoded 5' primer and a J-beta primer mix. A template-switch 5' adaptor carrying 12 random nucleotides introduced a unique molecular identifier onto each TCR beta cDNA molecule. Each sample yielded at least 3 million CDR3-containing paired-end reads. The Mint cDNA synthesis kit, primed by a TRBC-specific oligonucleotide, was used to synthesize first-strand cDNA from all RNA. Following uracil-DNA glycosylase treatment, a first 18-cycle PCR with universal primers M1SS and BC2_uni_R was performed on all cDNA. The paper's data handling went like this. For normalization, 1 million high-quality reads, each with a distinct molecular identifier, were randomly selected from each sample. Instead of being binned into consensus sequences, reads with shared molecular identifiers were discarded. MiTCR, run with a Q25 quality threshold and the strictest error-elimination algorithm, handled CDR3 identification, clonotype clustering and error correction. Lower-bound total TCR beta diversity was estimated with a nonparametric unseen species model using Euler transformation. Using fastp trimming at Q25 and MiXCR clonotype assembly, TCRdb reanalyzed the public sequencing data and kept in-frame beta chains. Each CDR3 protein appears once, grouped with its most common genes and DNA. The V and J calls and clone size are TCRdb's, not the authors'. The sample records 600,000 to 650,000 distinct CDR3 sequences, roughly three fifths of which are singletons. 30% to 40% of the sample is in the top ten clones.

This specimen belongs to a study of blood T cells in healthy people across ages (dated by TCRdb to the mid-2010s). In terms of the full investigation: In model experiments, template switching captured roughly one uniquely barcoded TCR beta cDNA molecule for every two T cells. Using deep sequencing normalized with unique cDNA molecular identifiers, the study measured how TCR beta repertoire diversity changes with age. Donors of different ages were randomly distributed across sequencing lanes to avoid experimental bias. The donors were divided into four age groups: young (average roughly 15 years), middle-aged (around 37), aged (under 70) and long-lived (around 80). The study analyzed two additional independent replicas of 1 million unique cDNA reads from the same blood draw for two donors, one aged 18 to 29 and one aged 80 or older. Beyond this particular receptor, the publication reports: Observed TCR beta diversity correlated strongly with the percentage of naive T cells measured by flow cytometry. Because the CMV infection status of the donors was unknown, age-related changes in expanded clonotypes may potentially have been confounded. Estimates of total diversity based on one million sequenced T cells were considered lower bounds and underestimates. Bulk unsorted PBMC profiling prevented conclusive comparison of naive and antigen-experienced compartments. Compared with the aged group, the long-lived group had more naive CD4+ T cells, fewer expanded clones and increased TCR diversity, suggesting age selection. Observed TCR beta diversity per million T cells fell roughly linearly with age, and a significant reduction was already apparent by age roughly 40.

The sample comprised blood. Here the chain combines TRBV27 and TRBJ1-5; 7 central bases correspond to TRBD1. This TCR derives from a man in his fifties or sixties in good health. The CDR3 amino acid sequence is: CASSRGGAGNQPQHF. The DNA sequence reads TGTGCCAGCAGTCGAGGGGGCGCCGGCAATCAGCCCCAGCATTTT.